The sequence of this TCR beta chain was determined in a study of cytomegalovirus exposure and HLA in healthy donors. This CDR3 is built from 15 residues. Looked up from germline, CDR1 is KGHSH and CDR2 is LQKENI. V gave up 2 bases and J gave up 5 bases; unmatched junction bases: 5. Vbeta (60) and Jbeta (13) primers were used in the PCR. Clones were read by immunoSEQ multiplex PCR, and TCRdb kept only the in-frame ones, dropping some. The profile covers about 120,000 clones, with around 74% appearing a single time and about 1.6% taken by the ten largest. Sequencing used PBMCs. The source of this sequence is a woman under 30 in good health and CMV-seronegative. V gene TRBV18 combines with J gene TRBJ2-5, with TRBD1 identical over 10 bases. The CDR3 sequence: CASSPDRGRRETQYF. DNA for the CDR3: TGTGCCAGCTCACCAGACAGGGGGCGGCGGGAGACCCAGTACTTC. The full variable domain, its missing parts supplied by reference TRBV18 and TRBJ2-5, is NAGVMQNPRHLVRRRGQEARLRCSPMKGHSHVYWYRQLPEEGLKFMVYLQKENIIDESGMPKERFSAEFPKEGPSILRIQQVVRGDSAAYFCASSPDRGRRETQYFGPGTRLLVL.